This TCR beta chain was sequenced for a study of cytomegalovirus exposure and HLA in healthy donors. The CDR3 length is 14 residues. Germline V gene data show CDR1 as SNHLY and CDR2 as FYNNEI. The J segment lost 9 bases and the V segment lost 7 bases, leaving 12 bases of the junction unmatched. Repertoires were generated with immunoSEQ multiplex PCR, while TCRdb's copy carries only in-frame clones and drops some. Of some 99,000 clones detected, 88% appear once; the ten largest clones hold roughly 2.2%. Sequencing input: PBMCs. The chain links TRBV2 to TRBJ2-3, with 8 bases lining up with TRBD2. The sequence was obtained from a woman in her late teens or twenties in good health and CMV-seronegative. The CDR3 protein is CASNRGISGTTQYF. As DNA, the CDR3 is TGTGCCAGCAACCGTGGGATTAGCGGGACAACGCAGTATTTT.